Reported below is one T cell receptor beta chain. The entry originates in a study of blood T cell repertoires in COVID-19. With V trimmed by 10 bases and J by 5 bases, 8 bases remained unmatched. Germline loops: CDR1 SGHTA, CDR2 FQGNSA. The CDR3 is 13 amino acids. Using immunoSEQ multiplex PCR, the repertoire was profiled, and TCRdb retains in-frame clones only, with some absent. The table has 84,000 or so clones, 80% seen once; the top ten hold less than 20%. The J gene is TRBJ2-3, the V gene TRBV7-2; 8 bases map to TRBD2. The sample was peripheral blood. This sequence originates from a woman older than 75 with acute or convalescent COVID-19. Written as DNA, the CDR3 is TGTGCCACCCAGCGGGAGAGAGAAGATACGCAGTATTTT. Its protein is CATQREREDTQYF.